This T cell receptor beta chain came from a study of OX40 agonist ivuxolimab in advanced cancers. As for the study in general: Dose-escalation patients suffered from hepatocellular carcinoma, melanoma, renal cell or head and neck cancer.

Method: immunoSEQ multiplex PCR; TCRdb's copy keeps in-frame clones and lacks some. Found here are around 60,000 clones, around 79% of them singletons; the top ten hold roughly 1.2%. People who had autoimmune disease history or systemic immunosuppression were excluded. Germline-derived CDR1 and CDR2 are SGHRS and YFSETQ. This CDR3 contains 14 residues. With 3 bases clipped from V and 3 bases from J, the junction kept 5 bases outside the gene matches. This clonotype originated in an adult with an advanced solid tumor such as melanoma, head and neck, liver or kidney cancer. This chain connects TRBV5-1 to TRBJ2-7, with 8 bases fitting TRBD1. This specimen was CD4+ or CD8+ T cells sorted from blood, taken in a trial of the OX40 agonist ivuxolimab. CDR3 sequence reads: CASSWGQELYEQYF. The CDR3 nucleotides are TGCGCCAGCAGCTGGGGACAGGAACTCTACGAGCAGTACTTC. Variable domain in full (rest from reference TRBV5-1 and TRBJ2-7): KAGVTQTPRYLIKTRGQQVTLSCSPISGHRSVSWYQQTPGQGLQFLFEYFSETQRNKGNFPGRFSGRQFSNSRSEMNVSTLELGDSALYLCASSWGQELYEQYFGPGTRLTVT.